Detailed here is one T cell receptor beta chain. Its cognate antigen is unknown. These data are taken from a study of T cell responses to AZD1222 COVID-19 vaccine. Study results and limitations: CD4 TCRs covered the whole spike, strongest at regions 160-218 and 743-854. There were mostly white British donors and more females than males, and clonal diversity was possibly underestimated.

CDR3 length: 16 amino acids. The V gene's germline CDR1 is SGHRS and CDR2 YFSETQ. V gave up 0 bases and J gave up 6 bases; unmatched junction bases: 5. Assay used: immunoSEQ multiplex PCR; TCRdb lists only in-frame clones, some missing. The sample lists around 120,000 clones; about 93% were seen once. The clonotype was recovered from an adult who received the AZD1222 COVID-19 vaccine. The sequencing used peripheral blood, collected 28 days after the second AZD1222 dose. V is TRBV5-1 and J is TRBJ2-3, with 12 bases that match TRBD2. DNA of the CDR3: TGCGCCAGCAGCTTGGCTCTAACTAGCGGGGGGGATACGCAGTATTTT. The encoded protein is CASSLALTSGGDTQYF.